Below are 3 T cell receptor beta chains sequenced from a single sample in a study of tumor-infiltrating lymphocytes in primary liver carcinoma. Researchers generated TCR beta cDNA from approximately 520 ng of total RNA, relying on a constant-region primer. Investigators got TCR beta libraries out of three nested multiplex PCR rounds, done with slightly modified ARM-PCR. TRBV1-TRBV30 forward and Cbeta reverse primers drove the first two roughly 11-cycle rounds. TCRdb reprocessed the multiplex PCR reads with MiXCR, giving one entry per CDR3 protein. The sample records about 120,000 distinct CDR3 sequences, nearly 70% being singletons. Without any cell sorting, about 18-31 mg of bulk tissue yielded co-extracted RNA and DNA. The source material was tumor-adjacent normal liver tissue. The receptors shown here come from a woman in her sixties or seventies with primary liver carcinoma and hepatitis B virus infection.

Turning to this clonotype: Its ends do not fully match the called genes, so a read error is possible. This rearrangement joins TRBV29-1 to TRBJ2-5, with TRBD2 identical over 7 bases. Germline assignment: CDR1 SQVTM and CDR2 ANQGSEA. CDR3 length: 13 residues. CDR3 amino acids: CSVPGLPQENQYF. As DNA, the CDR3 is TGCAGCGTGCCGGGACTACCACAAGAGAACCAGTACTTC. Together with reference TRBV29-1 and TRBJ2-5, the CDR3 gives the full variable domain: SAVISQKPSRDICQRGTSLTIQCQVDSQVTMMFWYRQQPGQSLTLIATANQGSEATYESGFVIDKFPISRPNLTFSTLTVSNMSPEDSSIYLCSVPGLPQENQYFGPGTRLLVL.

Many counts were recorded for this clonotype. The V gene is TRBV6-5, the J gene TRBJ1-2; D not resolved. CDR1 and CDR2 (germline): MNHEY, SVGAGI. The CDR3 is 16 amino acids. The V end lost 0 bases, the J end lost 1 base, and 12 bases lay between the germline ends. CDR3 region: CASSYSIDVVNYGYTF. The CDR3 region has the DNA TGTGCCAGCAGTTACTCGATAGATGTAGTTAACTATGGCTACACCTTC.

Remarks on this clonotype: The CDR3 end shows no conserved phenylalanine or tryptophan, and so a read error is likely. V is TRBV11-2 and J is TRBJ2-2; a weak D match, TRBD1 (6 bases). Looked up from germline, CDR1 is SGHAT and CDR2 is FQNNGV. The CDR3 has 13 amino acids. The CDR3 sequence: CAGSLRGTRELFS. CDR3 coding DNA: TGTGCCGGCAGCTTAAGGGGGACCCGGGAGCTGTTTTCT.